The next 32 T cell receptor beta chains were all read from a single sample in a study of T cell changes during pregnancy in multiple sclerosis. The repertoire was sequenced with immunoSEQ multiplex PCR; TCRdb's copy has only in-frame clones and lacks some. The table includes under 50,000 clones, just over 90% detected once. The specimen was CD4+ T cells from peripheral blood mononuclear cells, collected in the third trimester of pregnancy. The receptors stem from a female donor with multiple sclerosis, enrolled in a pregnancy study.

The chain links TRBV28 to TRBJ2-5, with 10 bases matching TRBD1. With 5 bases clipped from V and 5 bases from J, the junction kept 8 bases outside the gene matches. The CDR3 loop spans 15 amino acids. Germline V gives CDR1 MDHEN, CDR2 SYDVKM. The CDR3: CASSPVPGQGETQYF. DNA for the CDR3: TGTGCCAGCAGTCCAGTCCCGGGACAGGGGGAGACCCAGTACTTC. Together with reference TRBV28 and TRBJ2-5, the CDR3 gives the full variable domain: DVKVTQSSRYLVKRTGEKVFLECVQDMDHENMFWYRQDPGLGLRLIYFSYDVKMKEKGDIPEGYSVSREKKERFSLILESASTNQTSMYLCASSPVPGQGETQYFGPGTRLLVL.

The rearrangement links TRBV18 to TRBJ2-6, with no clear D. Trimming removed 4 bases from V and 0 bases from J, with 7 bases in between. The CDR3 contains 15 residues. Germline V CDR1 and CDR2: KGHSH, LQKENI. CDR3 sequence (DNA): TGTGCCAGCTCACTAATAAACTCTGGGGCCAACGTCCTGACTTTC. Protein sequence: CASSLINSGANVLTF.

V and J are TRBV18 and TRBJ1-1; 7 bases are a match to TRBD1. Germline trimming cut 3 bases from V and 3 bases from J; bases unmatched to any gene: 7. Germline CDR1 KGHSH, CDR2 LQKENI. The CDR3 has 15 residues. This CDR3 is CASSPSGQRDTEAFF. The CDR3 DNA is TGTGCCAGCTCACCTTCGGGACAGAGGGACACTGAAGCTTTCTTT.

In its sample, this clone was seen once. The chain carries TRBV7-2 and TRBJ2-7; TRBD1 matches at 8 bases. V dropped 5 bases and J dropped 5; count of bases not matched to a gene: 11. The CDR3 is 15 amino acids. The germline V gene has CDR1 SGHTA and CDR2 FQGNSA. The CDR3 spells CASSPGTGVFHEQYF. CDR3 coding DNA: TGTGCCAGCAGCCCCGGGACAGGTGTCTTCCACGAGCAGTACTTC.

The V and J genes are TRBV5-6 and TRBJ2-5, with a weak D call TRBD2 (5 bases). The germline V and J ends were trimmed by 1 base and 4 bases, with 14 bases remaining between them. This CDR3 has 15 residues. Germline CDR1 and CDR2: SGHDT and YYEEEE. This CDR3 is CASSLTLGARETQYF. For the CDR3, the DNA is TGTGCCAGCAGCTTGACTCTGGGAGCCCGAGAGACCCAGTACTTC. Variable domain in full (rest from reference TRBV5-6 and TRBJ2-5): DAGVTQSPTHLIKTRGQQVTLRCSPKSGHDTVSWYQQALGQGPQFIFQYYEEEERQRGNFPDRFSGHQFPNYSSELNVNALLLGDSALYLCASSLTLGARETQYFGPGTRLLVL.

This clone is a singleton in its sample. CDR3 DNA: TGTGCCAGCAGCGTTCACCTGAGCACTGAAGCTTTCTTT. Its translation is CASSVHLSTEAFF. The chain combines TRBV9 with TRBJ1-1; D unclear. With 2 bases removed from V and 4 bases from J, the gap between germline ends came to 9 bases. From germline, CDR1 is SGDLS and CDR2 YYNGEE. The CDR3 totals 13 residues.

The rearrangement joins TRBV19 to TRBJ2-5, with D perhaps TRBD2 (5 bases). This CDR3 has 15 residues. Trimming pared 3 bases from V and 5 bases from J, leaving 16 bases between. The germline V gene encodes CDR1 LNHDA and CDR2 SQIVND (reference sequence). CDR3 coding DNA: TGTGCCAGTAGTATCGGAGGACCATCAAGGGAGACCCAGTACTTC. It yields the protein CASSIGGPSRETQYF.

The chain joins TRBV6-5 to TRBJ2-3, with 7 bases fitting TRBD1. Germline V gene lookup returns CDR1 MNHEY and CDR2 SVGAGI. The J segment lost 9 bases and the V segment lost 6 bases, leaving 12 bases of the junction unmatched. The CDR3 consists of 14 residues. Written as DNA, the CDR3 is TGTGCCAGCAGCACCGGGACAGCCGTTGAGACGCAGTATTTT. Translation gives CASSTGTAVETQYF.

The gene calls are TRBV27 and TRBJ1-4; D may be TRBD1 (5 bases). The ends were cut back, 4 bases at V and 1 base at J, with 19 bases in the middle. The germline V gene has CDR1 MNHEY and CDR2 SMNVEV (reference sequence). There are 18 residues in the CDR3. The CDR3 loop reads CASSSWGVTARTNEKLFF. In nucleotides, the CDR3 is TGTGCCAGCAGTTCCTGGGGGGTGACAGCGAGAACTAATGAAAAACTGTTTTTT.

This chain connects TRBV6-5 to TRBJ2-7, with a possible D match to TRBD2 (6 bases). CDR1 is MNHEY, CDR2 SVGAGI, per germline. Trimming left V 6 bases short and J 7 bases short, with 19 bases between. CDR3 size: 14 residues. Here the CDR3 reads CASSYIRGGREQYF. The CDR3 nucleotides read TGTGCCAGCAGCTACATAAGGGGAGGACGTGAGCAGTACTTC.

The CDR3: CASSYLDRRSYEQYF. The CDR3 DNA reads as TGTGCCAGCAGTTACCTAGACAGGAGATCCTACGAGCAGTACTTC. The chain has TRBV6-5 and TRBJ2-7; possible D gene TRBD1, 6 bases. The length of the CDR3 is 15 residues. Per germline, CDR1 MNHEY and CDR2 SVGAGI. V gave up 2 bases and J gave up 1 base, with 12 bases separating them.

The rearrangement joins TRBV28 to TRBJ1-1; D is possibly TRBD1 (5 bases). Germline CDR1 and CDR2: MDHEN and SYDVKM. The length of the CDR3 is 15 residues. The ends were cut back, 5 bases at V and 1 base at J, with 14 bases in the middle. The CDR3 loop reads CASSRPRDWNTEAFF. The CDR3 coding sequence is TGTGCCAGCAGTCGGCCGCGGGACTGGAACACTGAAGCTTTCTTT.

The chain has TRBV15 and TRBJ1-3; possibly TRBD1 for D (5 bases). The CDR3 runs 12 residues. V lost 8 bases to trimming and J lost 6 bases, with 11 bases between them. The germline V gene has CDR1 LNHNV and CDR2 YYDKDF (reference sequence). Written as DNA, the CDR3 is TGTGCCACCCGTCAGGGTGAAAACACCATATATTTT. Translation: CATRQGENTIYF. Together with reference TRBV15 and TRBJ1-3, the CDR3 gives the full variable domain: DAMVIQNPRYQVTQFGKPVTLSCSQTLNHNVMYWYQQKSSQAPKLLFHYYDKDFNNEADTPDNFQSRRPNTSFCFLDIRSPGLGDTAMYLCATRQGENTIYFGEGSWLTVV.

This clone was seen more than once but under ten times. This chain joins TRBV10-3 and TRBJ1-1; D might be TRBD1 (6 bases). The CDR3 is 13 amino acids. Per germline, CDR1 ENHRY and CDR2 SYGVKD. V was pared by 7 bases and J by 0 bases, with 9 bases between. The CDR3 sequence: CAITGAMNTEAFF. DNA for the CDR3: TGTGCCATCACAGGGGCTATGAACACTGAAGCTTTCTTT.

The V gene is TRBV10-3, the J gene TRBJ2-4; possible D gene TRBD2, 5 bases. Trimming shortened V by 8 bases and J by 0 bases, and 8 bases separated the two germline ends. Germline assignment: CDR1 ENHRY and CDR2 SYGVKD. The CDR3 covers 13 residues. The CDR3 DNA reads as TGTGCCATCGGGAGCGAAGCCAAAAACATTCAGTACTTC. As protein: CAIGSEAKNIQYF.

This sequence joins TRBV2 and TRBJ2-7, with a weak D call TRBD1 (6 bases). The germline CDR1 and CDR2 sequences are SNHLY and FYNNEI. The CDR3 is made up of 13 amino acids. Between the trimmed V and J ends, which lost 4 bases and 3 bases, there was a span of 10 bases. The CDR3 nucleotides are TGTGCCAGCAGTGTGGAACAGGGCTACGAGCAGTACTTC. Its protein is CASSVEQGYEQYF.

The V gene is TRBV5-1, the J gene TRBJ2-1; 8 nucleotides agree with TRBD2. This CDR3 is 15 amino acids long. The junction had 9 bases not matched to a gene; V was cut back by 4 bases and J by 6 bases. Germline CDR1 SGHRS, CDR2 YFSETQ. The CDR3 DNA reads as TGCGCCAGCAGCCTGGGCCCGGGAGGGAGCAATGAGCAGTTCTTC. Amino acid sequence: CASSLGPGGSNEQFF.

The V call is TRBV5-1, the J call TRBJ1-2, with 8 nucleotides matching TRBD1. Germline-derived CDR1 and CDR2 are SGHRS and YFSETQ. With 4 bases clipped from V and 4 bases from J, the junction kept 9 bases outside the gene matches. The CDR3 runs 15 residues. The DNA for the CDR3 is TGCGCCAGCAGCGAAACCGGGACAGGAGGCTATGGCTACACCTTC. This translates into CASSETGTGGYGYTF.

CDR3: CASIDRTNTGELFF. The CDR3 DNA is TGCGCCAGCATCGACAGGACGAACACCGGGGAGCTGTTTTTT. V and J are TRBV5-1 and TRBJ2-2, with a possible D match to TRBD1 (6 bases). Germline values: CDR1 SGHRS, CDR2 YFSETQ. The CDR3 has 14 residues. With 6 bases removed from V and 0 bases from J, the gap between germline ends came to 9 bases.

The chain carries TRBV2 and TRBJ1-5, with unresolved D. V shed 8 bases and J shed 3 bases, with 11 bases lying between them. CDR3 length: 13 amino acids. Per germline, CDR1 SNHLY and CDR2 FYNNEI. CDR3 protein: CASPRRINQPQHF. The CDR3 nucleotides read TGTGCCAGCCCCCGGCGGATCAATCAGCCCCAGCATTTT.

This chain joins TRBV7-2 and TRBJ2-1; 8 bases line up with TRBD2. Per germline, CDR1 SGHTA and CDR2 FQGNSA. J lost 8 bases, V lost 5 bases, and 8 bases had no gene match. The CDR3 runs to 14 residues. DNA of the CDR3: TGTGCCAGCAGCATTCAGACTAGCGTCGATGAGCAGTTCTTC. Its protein product is CASSIQTSVDEQFF.

CDR3 bases: TGTGCCAGCAGCTTAGGGTTGGGGGGCGCGGGAGGAGATACGCAGTATTTT. Protein sequence: CASSLGLGGAGGDTQYF. The chain carries TRBV13 and TRBJ2-3, with 8 bases that match TRBD2. The CDR3 sequence is 17 residues long. The V gene's germline CDR1 is PRHDT and CDR2 FYEKMQ (reference sequence). Losses at the gene ends were 0 bases for V and 5 bases for J; bases not matched to a gene: 10.

The chain combines TRBV5-4 with TRBJ1-2; D possibly corresponds to TRBD1 (5 bases). This CDR3 is built from 14 residues. Germline V gene data show CDR1 as SGHNT and CDR2 as YYREEE (reference sequence). Trimming shortened V by 0 bases and J by 3 bases, and 9 bases separated the two germline ends. The CDR3 here is CASSLEAGHYGYTF. The DNA of the CDR3 is TGTGCCAGCAGCTTGGAAGCAGGGCACTATGGCTACACCTTC.

The chain employs TRBV11-2 and TRBJ2-3; maybe TRBD2 (6 bases). Trimming removed 4 bases at V and 5 bases at J, with 7 bases between. The CDR3 runs to 12 residues. Per the germline V gene, CDR1 is SGHAT and CDR2 is FQNNGV. The CDR3 region has the DNA TGTGCCAGCAGCTCCGGGGGAGATACGCAGTATTTT. This codes for CASSSGGDTQYF.

The chain employs TRBV29-1 and TRBJ2-3; D perhaps matches TRBD2 (6 bases). The CDR3 runs to 16 residues. Germline CDR1 is SQVTM and CDR2 is ANQGSEA. Trimming took 4 bases from V and 7 from J, leaving 24 bases between them. CDR3 region: CSVANHRGGKRNTQYF. The CDR3 nucleotides read TGCAGCGTTGCAAATCATCGGGGCGGGAAGCGGAATACGCAGTATTTT.

The rearrangement uses TRBV27 and TRBJ2-4; 9 nucleotides match TRBD1. Germline trimming cut 0 bases from V and 6 bases from J; bases unmatched to any gene: 0. The CDR3 contains 14 residues. CDR1 and CDR2 from the germline V gene are MNHEY and SMNVEV (reference sequence). This CDR3 is CASSLSTGGNIQYF. The CDR3 DNA reads TGTGCCAGCAGTTTATCGACAGGGGGAAACATTCAGTACTTC.

J is TRBJ2-3 and V is TRBV28; 9 bases align to TRBD2. CDR1 and CDR2 from the germline V gene are MDHEN and SYDVKM. The ends lost 4 bases at V and 2 bases at J; junction bases unmatched: 4. This CDR3 is built from 15 residues. The CDR3 loop is CASSSTSGLTDTQYF. As DNA, the CDR3 is TGTGCCAGCAGTTCCACTAGCGGGCTCACAGATACGCAGTATTTT.

This clone came up a few times. The CDR3 DNA sequence: TGTGCCAGCAGCGTAGCAGCGGATTCTGAAAAACTGTTTTTT. Protein sequence: CASSVAADSEKLFF. This chain connects TRBV9 to TRBJ1-4, with no clear D. Trimming stripped 0 bases from V and 7 bases from J, with 10 bases between. CDR1 and CDR2 (germline): SGDLS, YYNGEE. The CDR3 consists of 14 residues.

V usage is TRBV30 and J usage is TRBJ1-2; TRBD1 aligns across 7 bases. V dropped 0 bases and J dropped 8; count of bases not matched to a gene: 6. Germline V gives CDR1 GTSNPN, CDR2 SVGIG (reference sequence). This CDR3 has 13 residues. The CDR3 bases are TGTGCCTGGAGTGTTCCGCAGGGGGGAGGCTACACCTTC. This encodes CAWSVPQGGGYTF.

The gene calls are TRBV12-5 and TRBJ2-3; D perhaps matches TRBD2 (5 bases). The CDR3 is 14 amino acids. The germline V gene has CDR1 LGHNT and CDR2 FRNRAP. The germline V and J ends were trimmed by 5 bases and 1 base, with 10 bases remaining between them. The CDR3, as DNA: TGTGCTAGTGGTCTTGGACTGGGCACAGATACGCAGTATTTT. It encodes CASGLGLGTDTQYF.

This chain connects TRBV6-6 to TRBJ2-1, with a tentative D call TRBD1 (7 bases). V lost 6 bases and J 9 bases, leaving 12 bases between the germline ends. From germline, CDR1 is MNHNY and CDR2 SVGAGI (reference sequence). This CDR3 is 12 amino acids long. The CDR3 region is CASRAEGAEQFF. In DNA, the CDR3 is TGTGCCAGCAGGGCGGAGGGGGCTGAGCAGTTCTTC.

This clone was seen once. The chain has TRBV4-2 and TRBJ2-1; 10 bases are shared with TRBD2. Per the germline V gene, CDR1 is LGHNA and CDR2 is YNFKEQ. The CDR3 has 16 amino acids. V shed 1 base, J shed 8 bases, and the junction held 8 bases outside the gene matches. CDR3: CASSQVSGLAGDEQFF. In nucleotides, the CDR3 is TGTGCCAGCAGCCAAGTAAGTGGGCTAGCGGGAGATGAGCAGTTCTTC.